This TCR beta chain was sequenced in a study of early T cells in non-severe SARS-CoV-2 infection. At the level of the study: From unsorted whole blood, bulk RNA was sequenced, and the chains remained unpaired.

The germline V gene has CDR1 DFQATT and CDR2 SNEGSKA (reference sequence). The V segment lost 5 bases and the J segment 8 bases; nucleotides outside the gene matches: 2. The CDR3 length is 11 residues. Ten or more counts support this clonotype. What it binds is unknown. General observations from the study: The VDJdb matching leaned toward anti-spike CD8 responses and overlooked private and CD4 specificities.

Individual cDNA molecules received unique molecular identifiers. TCRdb independently ran MiXCR on the 5' RACE reads; one entry per CDR3 protein. The sample records around 33,000 distinct CDR3 sequences, almost 6% being singletons. V usage is TRBV20-1 and J usage is TRBJ2-1, with 8 bases fitting TRBD1. The sample was whole blood. The sequence came from an adult who was a healthcare worker with PCR-confirmed SARS-CoV-2 infection or an uninfected control (not recorded which). CDR3 protein: CSAGTGDEQFF. CDR3 nucleotides: TGCAGTGCTGGGACAGGCGATGAGCAGTTCTTC.